The 26 T cell receptor beta chains given below trace back to one sample, sequenced in a study of patients and donors after allogeneic stem cell transplantation (TCRdb year 2020). Libraries came from RT-PCR. These reads were obtained on a NextSeq 550. TCRdb trimmed public reads at Q25 via fastp, called clones via MiXCR and kept in-frame beta chains. Every CDR3 protein is listed once, alongside the most common genes and DNA of its rows. This sample lists 150,000 to 200,000 distinct CDR3 sequences; less than 45% were detected once. The ten largest clones add up to about 30% of the sample. What was sequenced was blood, either unsorted or a sorted T cell fraction (not recorded which). Receptors were obtained from a human donor who was either an allogeneic HSCT recipient or a stem cell or donor lymphocyte infusion donor (not recorded which). It is not recorded whose cells these are; they may come from a transplant donor.

The chain recombines TRBV7-2 with TRBJ1-2, with 9 bases fitting TRBD1. Looked up from germline, CDR1 is SGHTA and CDR2 is FQGNSA. This CDR3 contains 18 residues. V dropped 6 bases and J dropped 8; count of bases not matched to a gene: 22. CDR3 coding DNA: TGTGCCAGCAGTTACAGGGGGCGTCACCCCTTTATAATGAGGGGCTACACCTTC. Its translation is CASSYRGRHPFIMRGYTF.

The chain recombines TRBV6-5 with TRBJ2-6, with D perhaps TRBD1 (6 bases). V was clipped by 3 bases and J by 1 base, with 13 bases between them. Germline values: CDR1 MNHEY, CDR2 SVGAGI. CDR3 size: 17 residues. The CDR3 nucleotides read TGTGCCAGCAGTTATGTGGGACACGATTCTGGGGCCAACGTCCTGACTTTC. This sequence encodes CASSYVGHDSGANVLTF.

A few counts support this clonotype. V and J are TRBV12-3 or TRBV12-4 and TRBJ1-1; 10 bases fit TRBD1. The CDR3 runs 18 residues. Trimming at V came to 7 bases and at J to 3 bases, leaving 17 bases not matched to a gene. In DNA form, the CDR3 reads TGTGCCAGCAACATAGACAGGGGGCGGGGTAAATTGGACACTGAAGCTTTCTTT. It encodes CASNIDRGRGKLDTEAFF.

This chain links TRBV11-2 with TRBJ2-4; a possible D gene is TRBD1 (6 bases). V lost 5 bases to trimming and J lost 7 bases, with 12 bases between them. The CDR3 consists of 13 residues. The V gene's germline CDR1 is SGHAT and CDR2 FQNNGV. The CDR3 DNA reads as TGTGCCAGCAGCCCCAACAGGGTGAACATTCAGTACTTC. It specifies CASSPNRVNIQYF.

The chain couples TRBV6-6 to TRBJ1-5; weak D call: TRBD1 (5 bases). Germline V gives CDR1 MNHNY, CDR2 SVGAGI (reference sequence). The CDR3 has 16 amino acids. Deletions cut 2 bases from V and 4 bases from J, with 15 bases between. The CDR3 sequence: CASSYQAGRGNQPQHF. The CDR3 coding sequence is TGTGCCAGCAGTTACCAGGCAGGGCGAGGTAATCAGCCCCAGCATTTT.

The CDR3 bases are TGTGCCACCCGCGAGGGCGCCATCTACGAGCAGTACTTC. Translation: CATREGAIYEQYF. The chain carries TRBV2 and TRBJ2-7, with TRBD2 as a possible D gene (5 bases). This CDR3 spans 13 amino acids. Germline-derived CDR1 and CDR2 are SNHLY and FYNNEI. V was trimmed by 10 bases and J by 3 bases, leaving 16 bases between them.

This clonotype came up a few times. The chain recombines TRBV12-3 or TRBV12-4 with TRBJ2-5; D uncertain. The germline V and J ends were trimmed by 5 bases and 5 bases, with 9 bases remaining between them. The CDR3 totals 12 residues. The CDR3 nucleotides read TGTGCCAGCAGTCTAAATTGGGAGACCCAGTACTTC. Residues: CASSLNWETQYF.

The chain recombines TRBV10-3 with TRBJ2-5; the D is unclear. V dropped 0 bases and J dropped 6 bases, with 5 bases sitting between them. CDR1 and CDR2 (germline): ENHRY, SYGVKD. The CDR3 extends over 12 amino acids. The DNA for the CDR3 is TGTGCCATCAGTGAGTCTACACAGACCCAGTACTTC. This codes for CAISESTQTQYF.

The chain combines TRBV29-1 with TRBJ2-1; D call uncertain. V lost 3 bases and J lost 1, with 7 bases in between. Looked up from germline, CDR1 is SQVTM and CDR2 is ANQGSEA. This CDR3 has 13 amino acids. CDR3 in amino acids: CSVEGPSYNEQFF. The DNA for the CDR3 is TGCAGCGTTGAGGGCCCGTCCTACAATGAGCAGTTCTTC.

The J gene is TRBJ2-3, the V gene TRBV9; TRBD1 matches at 7 bases. The CDR3 length is 14 residues. The junction had 6 bases not matched to a gene; V was cut back by 7 bases and J by 1 base. Germline-derived CDR1 and CDR2 are SGDLS and YYNGEE. The CDR3 region is CASGAGTGTDTQYF. The CDR3 bases are TGTGCCAGCGGGGCAGGGACAGGCACAGATACGCAGTATTTT.

The chain combines TRBV4-2 with TRBJ2-7, with no clear D. This CDR3 has 14 amino acids. V dropped 2 bases and J dropped 2 bases, with 10 bases sitting between them. Germline loops: CDR1 LGHNA, CDR2 YNFKEQ. The CDR3: CASSQSDRTYEQYF. In nucleotides, the CDR3 is TGTGCCAGCAGCCAATCCGACCGAACCTACGAGCAGTACTTC.

The sample holds a few counts of this clonotype. This chain joins TRBV28 and TRBJ2-1; D is ambiguous. From germline, CDR1 is MDHEN and CDR2 SYDVKM. The V end lost 8 bases, the J end lost 6 bases, and 17 bases lay between the germline ends. CDR3 length: 14 amino acids. The CDR3 protein is CASSAVGPINEQFF. Written as DNA, the CDR3 is TGTGCCAGCTCCGCCGTCGGACCCATCAATGAGCAGTTCTTC. Full variable domain (outside the CDR3, taken from reference TRBV28 and TRBJ2-1): DVKVTQSSRYLVKRTGEKVFLECVQDMDHENMFWYRQDPGLGLRLIYFSYDVKMKEKGDIPEGYSVSREKKERFSLILESASTNQTSMYLCASSAVGPINEQFFGPGTRLTVL.

This clonotype turned up a few times. The chain is built from TRBV12-3 or TRBV12-4 and TRBJ2-3; TRBD1 might be the D (5 bases). This CDR3 region has 12 residues. V lost 5 bases and J 14 bases, leaving 17 bases between the germline ends. CDR3 sequence: CASSLGHEVRYF. The CDR3 region has the DNA TGTGCCAGCAGTCTAGGACACGAAGTTCGGTATTTT.

V gene TRBV7-2 combines with J gene TRBJ2-2, with D possibly being TRBD2 (6 bases). From germline, CDR1 is SGHTA and CDR2 FQGNSA. Deletions cut 3 bases from V and 1 base from J, with 12 bases between. The CDR3 runs 16 residues. DNA for the CDR3: TGTGCCAGCAGCTTCACTAGCAGACGGAACACCGGGGAGCTGTTTTTT. This encodes CASSFTSRRNTGELFF.

The DNA of the CDR3 is TGTGCCAGCAGCTTAGATGAAGGAGTTTACACTGAAGCTTTCTTT. As protein: CASSLDEGVYTEAFF. This chain joins TRBV11-2 and TRBJ1-1; no clear D gene. Germline V gene sequence: CDR1 SGHAT, CDR2 FQNNGV. The CDR3 totals 15 residues. V gave up 0 bases and J gave up 3 bases, with 11 bases separating them.

V is TRBV6-5 and J is TRBJ2-1; D is unclear. The V gene's germline CDR1 is MNHEY and CDR2 SVGAGI. There are 12 residues in the CDR3. Trimming cost V 7 bases and J 7 bases, with 11 bases left between them. The CDR3 reads CASTPGGNEQFF. CDR3 DNA sequence: TGTGCCAGCACCCCAGGTGGGAATGAGCAGTTCTTC.

J is TRBJ2-3 and V is TRBV28; 7 nucleotides line up with TRBD2. V shed 5 bases, J shed 0 bases, and the junction held 14 bases outside the gene matches. The germline V gene encodes CDR1 MDHEN and CDR2 SYDVKM. The CDR3 sequence is 18 residues long. Here the CDR3 DNA reads TGTGCCAGCAGTCCGGTTATGGGGGGGAGGATAAGCACAGATACGCAGTATTTT. Amino acids: CASSPVMGGRISTDTQYF.

The J gene is TRBJ1-1, the V gene TRBV7-9, with D possibly matching TRBD1 (6 bases). Trimming cost V 2 bases and J 5 bases, with 12 bases left between them. The CDR3 consists of 14 residues. The germline V gene has CDR1 SEHNR and CDR2 FQNEAQ (reference sequence). The CDR3 DNA reads as TGTGCCAGCAGCTTATCAGGGGTGCGTACTGAAGCTTTCTTT. This codes for CASSLSGVRTEAFF.

J is TRBJ2-3 and V is TRBV12-3 or TRBV12-4; 8 bases align to TRBD2. The CDR3 length is 15 residues. The V and J ends lost 5 bases and 0 bases, in that order; junction bases with no gene match: 4. CDR3 residues: CASSPLAVSTDTQYF. CDR3 DNA: TGTGCCAGCAGTCCACTAGCGGTGAGCACAGATACGCAGTATTTT.

The chain is built from TRBV5-1 and TRBJ2-2, with TRBD1 matching 8 bases. The V segment lost 1 base and the J segment 3 bases; nucleotides outside the gene matches: 5. CDR1 SGHRS and CDR2 YFSETQ come from the germline V gene. This CDR3 comprises 16 residues. CDR3 nucleotide sequence: TGCGCCAGCAGCTTGACCGGGACAGGTGACACCGGGGAGCTGTTTTTT. Its translation: CASSLTGTGDTGELFF.

This clonotype was recorded a few times. V and J are TRBV25-1 and TRBJ1-2; D is unclear. Germline V lookup: CDR1 MGHDK, CDR2 SYGVNS. Deletions cut 10 bases from V and 3 bases from J, with 6 bases between. This CDR3 spans 10 amino acids. The CDR3 reads CATLDYGYTF. In DNA form, the CDR3 reads TGTGCCACCCTCGACTATGGCTACACCTTC.

V gene TRBV12-3 or TRBV12-4 combines with J gene TRBJ2-1; TRBD1 aligns across 9 bases. The CDR3 covers 15 residues. V lost 5 bases to trimming and J lost 4 bases; unmatched junction nucleotides: 6. The CDR3 sequence is CASSPGTGRYNEQFF. DNA for the CDR3: TGTGCCAGCAGTCCCGGGACAGGGAGGTACAATGAGCAGTTCTTC.

The rearrangement links TRBV12-3 or TRBV12-4 to TRBJ2-7; TRBD2 matches 7 bases. This CDR3 is 14 amino acids long. V gave up 3 bases and J gave up 2 bases; unmatched junction bases: 4. CDR3 coding DNA: TGTGCCAGCAGTTTGAGACTAGCAGCCTACGAGCAGTACTTC. Translated: CASSLRLAAYEQYF.

J is TRBJ2-1 and V is TRBV3-1, with 8 bases matching TRBD2. V trimming: 0 bases; J trimming: 6 bases; junction bases outside the gene matches: 4. The CDR3 runs 15 residues. Germline CDR1 is LGHDT and CDR2 is YNNKEL (reference sequence). CDR3 region: CASSQDWLAGNEQFF. The CDR3 DNA is TGTGCCAGCAGCCAAGATTGGCTAGCGGGCAATGAGCAGTTCTTC.

The chain joins TRBV18 to TRBJ1-2, with 7 nucleotides matching TRBD1. The germline V gene has CDR1 KGHSH and CDR2 LQKENI. The length of the CDR3 is 15 residues. V shed 3 bases, J shed 12 bases, and the junction held 16 bases outside the gene matches. The CDR3 coding sequence is TGTGCCAGCTCACCTCTTGACCTACAGGGGAGGGACAACACCTTC. Its translation: CASSPLDLQGRDNTF. The full variable domain, rest sourced from reference TRBV18 and TRBJ1-2, is NAGVMQNPRHLVRRRGQEARLRCSPMKGHSHVYWYRQLPEEGLKFMVYLQKENIIDESGMPKERFSAEFPKEGPSILRIQQVVRGDSAAYFCASSPLDLQGRDNTFGSGTRLTVV.

The rearrangement uses TRBV9 and TRBJ2-1; TRBD1 might be the D (5 bases). Trimming took 0 bases from V and 4 from J, leaving 5 bases between them. Per the germline V gene, CDR1 is SGDLS and CDR2 is YYNGEE. The CDR3 is 13 amino acids. CDR3 sequence: CASSVAGYNEQFF. Written as DNA, the CDR3 is TGTGCCAGCAGCGTAGCAGGGTACAATGAGCAGTTCTTC.